The source of this T cell receptor beta chain is a study of coeliac disease. Overall study: Coeliac patients had active, refractory type I, or gluten-free-diet-controlled disease. Regarding the study as a whole: Published gliadin-specific TRB sequences appeared in 9 of 18 coeliac samples, 1 of 6 controls. Largely private TRB repertoires meant most sequences were sample-unique.

The CDR3 has 14 amino acids. The V and J ends lost 5 bases and 10 bases, in that order; junction bases with no gene match: 8. Germline-derived CDR1 and CDR2 are SGHTA and FQGTGA. Note on this clone: Its antigen is unknown.

The assay was immunoSEQ multiplex PCR, and TCRdb's table has in-frame clones only and misses some. This table holds fewer than 5,000 clones, about four fifths found once. Sequencing used one aliquot of about 500,000 cells per fraction. The origin of this receptor is a woman in her late teens or twenties with active celiac disease. The chain employs TRBV7-3 and TRBJ2-1; 10 nucleotides match TRBD2. Sample: lamina propria lymphocytes from the gut. The CDR3 is CASSASGGAGEQFF. For the CDR3, the DNA is TGTGCCAGCAGCGCAAGCGGGGGGGCCGGAGAGCAGTTCTTC.